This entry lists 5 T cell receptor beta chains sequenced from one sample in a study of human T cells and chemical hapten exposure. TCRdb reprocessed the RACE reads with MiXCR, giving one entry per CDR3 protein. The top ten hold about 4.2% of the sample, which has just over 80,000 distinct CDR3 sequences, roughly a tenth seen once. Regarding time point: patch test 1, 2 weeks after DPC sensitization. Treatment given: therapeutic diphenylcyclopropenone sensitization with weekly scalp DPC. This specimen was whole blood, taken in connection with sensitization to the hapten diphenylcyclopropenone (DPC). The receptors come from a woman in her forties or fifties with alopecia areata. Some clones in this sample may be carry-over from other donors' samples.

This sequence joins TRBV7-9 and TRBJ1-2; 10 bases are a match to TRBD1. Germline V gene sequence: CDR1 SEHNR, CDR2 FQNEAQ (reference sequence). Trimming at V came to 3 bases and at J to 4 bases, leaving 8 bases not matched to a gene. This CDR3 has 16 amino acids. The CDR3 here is CASSFAGTGVSYGYTF. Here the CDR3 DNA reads TGTGCCAGCAGCTTTGCCGGGACAGGGGTTTCCTATGGCTACACCTTC.

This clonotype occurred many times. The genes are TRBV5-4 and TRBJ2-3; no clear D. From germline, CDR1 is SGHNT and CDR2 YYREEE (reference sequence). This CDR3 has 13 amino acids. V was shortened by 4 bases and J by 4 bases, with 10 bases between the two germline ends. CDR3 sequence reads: CASSISRADTQYF. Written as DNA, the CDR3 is TGTGCCAGCAGCATAAGCCGCGCAGATACGCAGTATTTT. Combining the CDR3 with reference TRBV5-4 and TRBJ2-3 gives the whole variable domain ETGVTQSPTHLIKTRGQQVTLRCSSQSGHNTVSWYQQALGQGPQFIFQYYREEENGRGNFPPRFSGLQFPNYSSELNVNALELDDSALYLCASSISRADTQYFGPGTRLTVL.

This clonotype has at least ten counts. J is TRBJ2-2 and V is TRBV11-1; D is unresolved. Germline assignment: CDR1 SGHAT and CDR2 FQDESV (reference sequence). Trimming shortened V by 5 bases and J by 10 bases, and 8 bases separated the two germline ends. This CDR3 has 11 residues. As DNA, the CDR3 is TGTGCCAGCAGCACGGCTAAGGAGCTGTTTTTT. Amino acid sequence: CASSTAKELFF.

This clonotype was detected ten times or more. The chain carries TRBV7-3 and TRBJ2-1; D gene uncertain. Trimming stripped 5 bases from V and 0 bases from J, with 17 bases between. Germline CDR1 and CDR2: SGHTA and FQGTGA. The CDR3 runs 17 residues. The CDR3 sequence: CASSLSGANPSYNEQFF. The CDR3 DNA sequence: TGTGCCAGCAGCCTATCGGGCGCGAACCCCTCCTACAATGAGCAGTTCTTC.

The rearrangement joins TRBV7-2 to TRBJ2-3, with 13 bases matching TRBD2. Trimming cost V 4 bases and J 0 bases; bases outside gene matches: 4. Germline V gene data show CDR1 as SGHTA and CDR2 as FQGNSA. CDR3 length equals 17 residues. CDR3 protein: CASSWTSGGPSTDTQYF. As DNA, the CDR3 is TGTGCCAGCAGCTGGACTAGCGGGGGACCTAGCACAGATACGCAGTATTTT. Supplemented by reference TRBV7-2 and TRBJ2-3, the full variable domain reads GAGVSQSPSNKVTEKGKDVELRCDPISGHTALYWYRQSLGQGLEFLIYFQGNSAPDKSGLPSDRFSAERTGGSVSTLTIQRTQQEDSAVYLCASSWTSGGPSTDTQYFGPGTRLTVL.